These T cell receptor beta chains were read from a single sample in a study of T cell responses to AZD1222 COVID-19 vaccine. The repertoire was sequenced with immunoSEQ multiplex PCR; TCRdb's copy has only in-frame clones and lacks some. The table has over 100,000 clones, more than 85% seen once; the top ten hold less than 5%. The sample here was peripheral blood, taken on day 0 of AZD1222 vaccination. All receptors come from an adult in good health. Both conserved end residues are part of each CDR3. The order of the fields is clone size, V gene, J gene, CDR3 protein. The size entry is marked missing in some rows and otherwise reads once, few, many or a size class.

clone_size: -; v_call: TRBV2; j_call: TRBJ1-5; cdr3_aa: CASSERVTDQPQHF
clone_size: -; v_call: TRBV7-9; j_call: TRBJ2-1; cdr3_aa: CASSLASGGGDNEQFF
clone_size: many; v_call: TRBV2; j_call: TRBJ1-1; cdr3_aa: CASSEGLEAFF
clone_size: -; v_call: TRBV18; j_call: TRBJ1-5; cdr3_aa: CASSQTGGDQPQHF
clone_size: -; v_call: TRBV7-9; j_call: TRBJ1-4; cdr3_aa: CASSLSLSQTPEKLFF
clone_size: -; v_call: TRBV28; j_call: TRBJ2-1; cdr3_aa: CASWAGNEQFF
clone_size: -; v_call: TRBV7-8; j_call: TRBJ1-1; cdr3_aa: CASSLALNTEAFF
clone_size: -; v_call: TRBV7-2; j_call: TRBJ2-1; cdr3_aa: CASSFGSGTYNEQFF
clone_size: few; v_call: TRBV9; j_call: TRBJ2-5; cdr3_aa: CASSRRGETQYF
clone_size: -; v_call: TRBV10-3; j_call: TRBJ1-6; cdr3_aa: CAISDGARRNSPLHF
clone_size: -; v_call: TRBV14; j_call: TRBJ2-1; cdr3_aa: CASSQAGTGTDGEQFF
clone_size: -; v_call: TRBV11-2; j_call: TRBJ1-6; cdr3_aa: CASSLGRVSPLHF
clone_size: once; v_call: TRBV6-6; j_call: TRBJ2-7; cdr3_aa: CASSYSAGQEHEQYF
clone_size: -; v_call: TRBV30; j_call: TRBJ1-2; cdr3_aa: CAWSLTGARGYTF
clone_size: -; v_call: TRBV2; j_call: TRBJ2-7; cdr3_aa: CASSSGGPYEQYF
clone_size: -; v_call: TRBV12-3/TRBV12-4; j_call: TRBJ1-2; cdr3_aa: CASNTPSAGGYTF
clone_size: -; v_call: TRBV5-1; j_call: TRBJ2-7; cdr3_aa: CASSPLSSGDEQYF
clone_size: -; v_call: TRBV7-9; j_call: TRBJ1-2; cdr3_aa: CASSLGQGASGYTF
clone_size: -; v_call: TRBV10-2; j_call: TRBJ2-5; cdr3_aa: CASPPTSGIETQYF
clone_size: -; v_call: TRBV28; j_call: TRBJ1-6; cdr3_aa: CASSPSGQHSLHF
clone_size: -; v_call: TRBV19; j_call: TRBJ1-3; cdr3_aa: CASKGDTIYF
clone_size: -; v_call: TRBV18; j_call: TRBJ2-3; cdr3_aa: CASSPRLAGAKGTDTQYF
clone_size: once; v_call: TRBV5-4; j_call: TRBJ2-1; cdr3_aa: CASSLAGDYNEQFF
clone_size: -; v_call: TRBV3-1/TRBV3-2; j_call: TRBJ2-3; cdr3_aa: CASSQAREDTQYF
clone_size: once; v_call: TRBV12-5; j_call: TRBJ2-3; cdr3_aa: CASGPGTSGTHTDTQYF
clone_size: few; v_call: TRBV15; j_call: TRBJ1-5; cdr3_aa: CATSIDRVGPQHF
clone_size: -; v_call: TRBV21-1; j_call: TRBJ1-2; cdr3_aa: CASSKWGWTAQGTVLPYGYTF
clone_size: -; v_call: TRBV7-9; j_call: TRBJ2-1; cdr3_aa: CASSLGGSGYNEQFF
clone_size: -; v_call: TRBV7-6; j_call: TRBJ2-3; cdr3_aa: CASSLNHFDTQYF
clone_size: -; v_call: TRBV4-1; j_call: TRBJ1-1; cdr3_aa: CASSPRLKDTEAFF
clone_size: -; v_call: TRBV28; j_call: TRBJ2-7; cdr3_aa: CASSRDRGNSYEQYF
clone_size: -; v_call: TRBV30; j_call: TRBJ1-5; cdr3_aa: CAWSVTGQFNQPQHF
clone_size: -; v_call: TRBV5-6; j_call: TRBJ1-4; cdr3_aa: CASSLGVEKLFF
clone_size: -; v_call: TRBV7-9; j_call: TRBJ2-2; cdr3_aa: CASSFQKHGELFF
clone_size: once; v_call: TRBV28; j_call: TRBJ1-2; cdr3_aa: CASSPTGTNYGYTF
clone_size: -; v_call: TRBV5-5; j_call: TRBJ1-6; cdr3_aa: CASSVTGPGSPLHF
clone_size: -; v_call: TRBV4-2; j_call: TRBJ1-5; cdr3_aa: CASSQGGLNQPQHF
clone_size: -; v_call: TRBV7-9; j_call: TRBJ1-1; cdr3_aa: CASNNPQGNTEAFF
clone_size: once; v_call: TRBV14; j_call: TRBJ2-1; cdr3_aa: CACGRASSYNEQFF
clone_size: -; v_call: TRBV10-3; j_call: TRBJ2-7; cdr3_aa: CAISHSDGKGEQYF
clone_size: once; v_call: TRBV13; j_call: TRBJ1-1; cdr3_aa: CASSRGSRNTEAFF
clone_size: -; v_call: TRBV19; j_call: TRBJ2-4; cdr3_aa: CASRGQGKNIQYF
clone_size: -; v_call: TRBV30; j_call: TRBJ2-1; cdr3_aa: CAWTRDRYNEQFF
clone_size: -; v_call: TRBV30; j_call: TRBJ1-6; cdr3_aa: CAWSATQGPNSPLHF
clone_size: -; v_call: TRBV21-1; j_call: TRBJ1-6; cdr3_aa: CASSNTRNSPLHF
clone_size: once; v_call: TRBV11-2; j_call: TRBJ2-7; cdr3_aa: CASSNQGYEQYF
clone_size: -; v_call: TRBV14; j_call: TRBJ2-7; cdr3_aa: CARKNPAVSYEQYF
clone_size: -; v_call: TRBV7-9; j_call: TRBJ2-2; cdr3_aa: CVLRGNTGELFF
clone_size: once; v_call: TRBV5-1; j_call: TRBJ2-1; cdr3_aa: CASSRTSGKTNNEQFF
clone_size: -; v_call: TRBV7-2; j_call: TRBJ2-7; cdr3_aa: CASSLGPTSGSLYEQYF
clone_size: -; v_call: TRBV15; j_call: TRBJ1-2; cdr3_aa: CATSRGTGGAAVTNYGYTF
clone_size: once; v_call: TRBV28; j_call: TRBJ1-5; cdr3_aa: CASSFGTANQPQHF
clone_size: -; v_call: TRBV4-2; j_call: TRBJ1-2; cdr3_aa: CASSQDTGAGKDRGYTF